These 5 T cell receptor beta chains were sequenced from one sample in a study of early stage breast cancer tumors. Repertoires were generated with immunoSEQ multiplex PCR, while TCRdb's copy carries only in-frame clones and drops some. This repertoire shows roughly 30,000 clones, almost 75% found once; its top ten account for roughly a tenth. The material sequenced was breast tumor tissue. Receptors were obtained from a person younger than 45 with breast cancer.

The chain carries TRBV11-2 and TRBJ2-1, with 8 positions matching TRBD1. Germline CDR1 reads SGHAT; CDR2 reads FQNNGV. The ends lost 5 bases at V and 12 bases at J; junction bases unmatched: 12. There are 14 residues in the CDR3. DNA of the CDR3: TGTGCCAGCAGCCCCGGACAGGGTTTGGCGATGCAGTTCTTC. Protein product: CASSPGQGLAMQFF.

CDR3 sequence: CASSPNVEEQFF. CDR3 in DNA: TGTGCCAGCTCTCCTAACGTAGAAGAGCAGTTCTTC. This sequence joins TRBV18 and TRBJ2-1, with D unresolved. The CDR3 spans 12 residues. V was trimmed by 6 bases and J by 10 bases, leaving 13 bases between them. Germline lookup yields CDR1 KGHSH and CDR2 LQKENI.

This sequence joins TRBV5-1 and TRBJ2-7; D is possibly TRBD1 (5 bases). V was cut by 3 bases and J by 0 bases, with 10 bases left in between. This CDR3 has 14 residues. Germline assignment: CDR1 SGHRS and CDR2 YFSETQ. CDR3 bases: TGCGCCAGCAGCTGGTACAGGAACTCCTACGAGCAGTACTTC. It yields the protein CASSWYRNSYEQYF.

This clone was seen more than once but under ten times. The rearrangement uses TRBV27 and TRBJ2-7; the D gene is possibly TRBD1 (5 bases). V lost 8 bases to trimming and J lost 9 bases, with 14 bases between them. The germline gives CDR1 MNHEY, CDR2 SMNVEV (reference sequence). The CDR3 length is 11 residues. CDR3 in amino acids: CASGQGFRQYF. In nucleotides, the CDR3 is TGTGCCAGCGGGCAGGGTTTTAGGCAGTACTTC.

This clone was observed a handful of times. The chain recombines TRBV6-5 with TRBJ1-1; a possible D gene is TRBD1 (5 bases). The length of the CDR3 is 13 residues. Trimming removed 7 bases from V and 4 bases from J, with 13 bases in between. Germline CDR1 and CDR2: MNHEY and SVGAGI. CDR3 bases: TGTGCCAGCACCTCCTGGGGGGTCACTGAAGCTTTCTTT. It yields the protein CASTSWGVTEAFF.